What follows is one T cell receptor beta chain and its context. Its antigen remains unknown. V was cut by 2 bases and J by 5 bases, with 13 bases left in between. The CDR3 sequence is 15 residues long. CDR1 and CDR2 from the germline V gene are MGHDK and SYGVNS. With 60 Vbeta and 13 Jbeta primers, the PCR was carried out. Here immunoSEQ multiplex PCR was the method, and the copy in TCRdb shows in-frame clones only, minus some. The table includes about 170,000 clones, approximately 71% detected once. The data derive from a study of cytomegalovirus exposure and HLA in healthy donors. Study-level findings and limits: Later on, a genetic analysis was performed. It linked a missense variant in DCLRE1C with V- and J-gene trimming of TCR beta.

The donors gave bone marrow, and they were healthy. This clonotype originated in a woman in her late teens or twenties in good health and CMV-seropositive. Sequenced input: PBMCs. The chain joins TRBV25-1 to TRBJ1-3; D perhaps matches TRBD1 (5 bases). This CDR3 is CASSEVQGARNTIYF. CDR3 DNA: TGTGCCAGCAGTGAAGTGCAGGGTGCAAGAAACACCATATATTTT.